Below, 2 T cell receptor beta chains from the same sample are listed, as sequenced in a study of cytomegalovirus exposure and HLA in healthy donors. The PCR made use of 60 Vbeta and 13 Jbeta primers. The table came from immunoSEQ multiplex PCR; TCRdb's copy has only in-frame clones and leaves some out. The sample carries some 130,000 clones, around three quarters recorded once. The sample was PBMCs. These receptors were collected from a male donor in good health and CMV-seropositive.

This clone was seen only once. The CDR3 DNA reads as TGTGCCAGCAGCTCCGGACTAGGTGGTCGGGATACGCAGTATTTT. Translating gives CASSSGLGGRDTQYF. The chain carries TRBV7-8 and TRBJ2-3, with 7 bases matching TRBD2. J was trimmed by 6 bases and V by 4 bases; bases with no gene match: 10. Germline V CDR1 and CDR2: SGHVS, FQNEAQ. This CDR3 has 15 amino acids.

The CDR3 nucleotides read TGCGCCAGCAGACCCGACAGTTACCAAGAGACCCAGTACTTC. Protein product: CASRPDSYQETQYF. J is TRBJ2-5 and V is TRBV5-1; D possibly corresponds to TRBD1 (5 bases). The CDR3 contains 14 residues. CDR1 SGHRS and CDR2 YFSETQ come from the germline V gene. V dropped 5 bases and J dropped 0 bases, with 11 bases sitting between them.